What follows describes a single T cell receptor beta chain. Per the original methods: Counts of nucleated cells, estimated from reference gene primer amplification, were obtained. Some clones are missing from TCRdb's copy, which holds only in-frame ones; the method was immunoSEQ multiplex PCR. Clone size and the V and J calls come from that table; the DNA yielded D and trimming. The sample lists about 440,000 clones, about nine tenths occurring once. Seattle researchers signed up patients amid active infection and tracked them longitudinally. This specimen comes from a study of blood T cell repertoires in COVID-19. As for the study in general: Sources were T cells, B-cell-depleted T cells, or PBMCs; the material itself was cDNA or gDNA.

Germline values: CDR1 LNHDA, CDR2 SQIVND (reference sequence). The germline V and J ends were trimmed by 6 bases and 7 bases, with 7 bases remaining between them. CDR3 length: 12 amino acids. Sequenced sample: peripheral blood. This chain links TRBV19 with TRBJ1-6; D unclear. This clonotype originated in a woman between 50 and 59 years old with COVID-19, enrolled during active disease. The CDR3 protein is CASSRGNSPLHF. The CDR3 nucleotides read TGTGCCAGTAGCCGAGGGAATTCACCCCTCCACTTT. Looking up the rest from reference TRBV19 and TRBJ1-6 gives the full variable domain: DGGITQSPKYLFRKEGQNVTLSCEQNLNHDAMYWYRQDPGQGLRLIYYSQIVNDFQKGDIAEGYSVSREKKESFPLTVTSAQKNPTAFYLCASSRGNSPLHFGNGTRLTVT.